Below, 5 T cell receptor beta chains from the same sample are listed, as sequenced in a study of CD8 T cells in ankylosing spondylitis. TCRdb reprocessed the 5' RACE reads via MiXCR and lists one record per CDR3 protein. The sample holds approximately 350,000 distinct CDR3 sequences; 20% are singletons and the top ten take around 13%. Source material: blood, either unsorted or a sorted T cell fraction (not recorded which). Receptors were obtained from a male donor with ankylosing spondylitis or in good health (not recorded which).

The chain is built from TRBV7-3 and TRBJ2-3; TRBD1 is a possible D gene (6 bases). The CDR3 is 13 amino acids. Deletions cut 5 bases from V and 6 bases from J, with 12 bases between. Germline CDR1 is SGHTA and CDR2 is FQGTGA. As DNA, the CDR3 is TGTGCCAGCAGCACCCTCCAGGGGGATACGCAGTATTTT. Its protein product is CASSTLQGDTQYF.

The chain is built from TRBV29-1 and TRBJ2-2; 9 nucleotides align to TRBD1. V lost 6 bases to trimming and J lost 6 bases; unmatched junction nucleotides: 5. This CDR3 is built from 13 residues. Germline loops: CDR1 SQVTM, CDR2 ANQGSEA. The CDR3 region has the DNA TGCAGCGTGGAGGGGACAGGGTCCGGGGAGCTGTTTTTT. It codes for CSVEGTGSGELFF.

The chain recombines TRBV10-2 with TRBJ2-7; no reliable D call. The CDR3 consists of 12 residues. The V end lost 2 bases, the J end lost 5 bases, and 7 bases lay between the germline ends. Germline V gene lookup returns CDR1 WSHSY and CDR2 SAAADI. The CDR3 DNA follows: TGCGCCAGCAGTGAGGGGGTCCACGAGCAGTACTTC. This encodes CASSEGVHEQYF.

V and J are TRBV12-3 or TRBV12-4 and TRBJ2-7; D is ambiguous. This CDR3 spans 13 amino acids. Trimming cost V 3 bases and J 6 bases, with 12 bases left between them. DNA of the CDR3: TGTGCCAGCAGTTTTTTAAGGGTCGGCGAGCAGTACTTC. It yields the protein CASSFLRVGEQYF.

This clonotype showed up just a few times. The genes are TRBV5-5 and TRBJ2-7; no firm D call. CDR1 is SGHKS and CDR2 is YYEKEE in the germline V gene (reference sequence). The CDR3 length is 15 residues. The V end was cut by 3 bases, the J end by 0 bases, with 13 bases between. Here the CDR3 DNA reads TGTGCCAGCAGCTGGTCAGGCCCTAGCTCCTACGAGCAGTACTTC. This translates into CASSWSGPSSYEQYF.